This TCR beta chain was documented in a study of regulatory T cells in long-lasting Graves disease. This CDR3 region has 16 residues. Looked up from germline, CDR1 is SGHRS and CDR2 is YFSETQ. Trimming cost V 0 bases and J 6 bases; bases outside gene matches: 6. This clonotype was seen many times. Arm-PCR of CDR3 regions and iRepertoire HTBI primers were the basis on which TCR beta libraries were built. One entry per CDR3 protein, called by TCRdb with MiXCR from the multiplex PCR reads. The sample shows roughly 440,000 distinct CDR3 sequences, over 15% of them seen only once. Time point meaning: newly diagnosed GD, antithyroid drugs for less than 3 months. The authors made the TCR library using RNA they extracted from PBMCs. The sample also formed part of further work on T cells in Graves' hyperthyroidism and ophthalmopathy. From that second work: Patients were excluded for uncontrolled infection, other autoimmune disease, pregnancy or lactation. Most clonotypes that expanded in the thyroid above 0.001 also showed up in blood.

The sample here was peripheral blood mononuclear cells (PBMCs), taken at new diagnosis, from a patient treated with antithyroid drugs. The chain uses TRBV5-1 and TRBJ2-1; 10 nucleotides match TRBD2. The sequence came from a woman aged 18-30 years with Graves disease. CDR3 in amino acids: CASSLGPGLAANEQFF. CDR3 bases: TGCGCCAGCAGCTTGGGTCCCGGACTAGCGGCCAATGAGCAGTTCTTC.